The 25 T cell receptor beta chains given below trace back to one sample, sequenced in a study of identical twins. Via MiXCR, TCRdb re-called the 5' RACE reads, giving one row per CDR3 protein. The sample comprises some 900,000 distinct CDR3 sequences, 12% of which are singletons, and about 1.6% rests with the top ten. This sample also belongs to another study, concerning yellow fever vaccine responses in identical twins.

Input material: PBMCs. The receptors were gathered from a young woman in good health.

The chain joins TRBV10-2 to TRBJ2-2; TRBD1 matches 8 bases. CDR1 and CDR2 from the germline V gene are WSHSY and SAAADI. The V and J ends lost 5 bases and 0 bases, in that order; junction bases with no gene match: 11. This CDR3 has 18 amino acids. CDR3 sequence reads: CASSKPTGVESNTGELFF. In nucleotides, the CDR3 is TGCGCCAGCAGTAAACCGACAGGGGTGGAGTCGAACACCGGGGAGCTGTTTTTT.

This clonotype came up a few times. This chain uses TRBV20-1 with TRBJ1-6; 8 bases are a match to TRBD1. The V gene's germline CDR1 is DFQATT and CDR2 SNEGSKA (reference sequence). This CDR3 is built from 14 residues. The ends lost 4 bases at V and 9 bases at J; junction bases unmatched: 8. The CDR3 coding sequence is TGCAGTGCTACCCTGACAGGGGTTGGTTCACCCCTCCACTTT. Its protein is CSATLTGVGSPLHF.

This clonotype was seen a few times. This rearrangement joins TRBV25-1 to TRBJ2-2; D is ambiguous. The CDR3 length is 17 residues. V lost 3 bases and J lost 0, with 14 bases in between. Germline assignment: CDR1 MGHDK and CDR2 SYGVNS. The CDR3 reads CASSDLLGQSNTGELFF. In nucleotides, the CDR3 is TGTGCCAGCAGTGACCTACTGGGCCAGTCGAACACCGGGGAGCTGTTTTTT.

This chain uses TRBV5-1 with TRBJ2-1; TRBD2 might be the D (6 bases). This CDR3 region has 16 residues. The germline CDR1 and CDR2 sequences are SGHRS and YFSETQ. The V end lost 0 bases, the J end lost 2 bases, and 12 bases lay between the germline ends. The CDR3 reads CASSLGPGVTYNEQFF. The CDR3 DNA follows: TGCGCCAGCAGCTTGGGCCCGGGAGTGACCTACAATGAGCAGTTCTTC.

CDR3 in DNA: TGCGCCAGCAGCCTAATGCTAGCGGGGTTCTCGACCGGGGAGCTGTTTTTT. Its protein product is CASSLMLAGFSTGELFF. The chain links TRBV5-1 to TRBJ2-2; 9 positions match TRBD2. From germline, CDR1 is SGHRS and CDR2 YFSETQ. The CDR3 sequence is 17 residues long. Germline trimming cut 4 bases from V and 5 bases from J; bases unmatched to any gene: 12.

This clonotype came up many times. CDR3 in amino acids: CASSLGTSGITDTQYF. As DNA, the CDR3 is TGTGCCAGCAGCTTGGGGACTAGCGGGATCACAGATACGCAGTATTTT. The chain has TRBV7-2 and TRBJ2-3; 13 bases line up with TRBD2. The CDR3 runs 16 residues. Germline V gene lookup returns CDR1 SGHTA and CDR2 FQGNSA. V lost 3 bases and J lost 2; bases outside the gene matches: 2.

The chain links TRBV6-2 or TRBV6-3 to TRBJ2-3; D gene unclear. Trimming removed 2 bases at V and 5 bases at J, with 5 bases between. CDR3 length: 12 amino acids. Germline CDR1 and CDR2: MNHEY and SVGEGT. The DNA for the CDR3 is TGTGCCAGCAGTTACATGGAAGATACGCAGTATTTT. It codes for CASSYMEDTQYF.

This clonotype was observed a handful of times. This chain joins TRBV5-1 and TRBJ1-1; D ambiguous. The V end lost 0 bases, the J end lost 5 bases, and 8 bases lay between the germline ends. The CDR3 runs 13 residues. CDR1 and CDR2 from the germline V gene are SGHRS and YFSETQ. The CDR3 is CASSLGPETEAFF. As DNA, the CDR3 is TGCGCCAGCAGCTTGGGACCGGAGACTGAAGCTTTCTTT.

The rearrangement links TRBV10-3 to TRBJ2-2; no clear D gene. Germline CDR1 is ENHRY and CDR2 is SYGVKD. V was trimmed by 5 bases and J by 4 bases, leaving 5 bases between them. There are 12 residues in the CDR3. The CDR3 nucleotides read TGTGCCATCAGTTTTACCACCGGGGAGCTGTTTTTT. It encodes CAISFTTGELFF.

This clonotype was counted between two and nine times. The CDR3 nucleotides read TGTGCCACCAGCAGAGAGAGCTCCCCTTACAATGAGCAGTTCTTC. As protein: CATSRESSPYNEQFF. The rearrangement uses TRBV15 and TRBJ2-1; D call uncertain. Germline V CDR1 and CDR2: LNHNV, YYDKDF (reference sequence). Trimming shortened V by 0 bases and J by 4 bases, and 10 bases separated the two germline ends. The CDR3 has 15 residues.

This clonotype occurred many times. The genes are TRBV7-9 and TRBJ2-2; no definite D call. The V gene's germline CDR1 is SEHNR and CDR2 FQNEAQ (reference sequence). The CDR3 is 14 residues long. The V gene lost 5 bases and the J gene lost 2 bases, with 9 bases spanning the gap. The CDR3 here is CASSITPNTGELFF. Here the CDR3 DNA reads TGTGCCAGCAGCATAACACCTAACACCGGGGAGCTGTTTTTT.

This clonotype has just a few counts. The J gene is TRBJ2-7, the V gene TRBV12-3 or TRBV12-4, with D possibly TRBD2 on 5 matching bases. The CDR3 has 14 residues. Between the trimmed V and J ends, which lost 1 base and 7 bases, there was a span of 14 bases. CDR3 region: CASSLVGALGEQYF. In nucleotides, the CDR3 is TGTGCCAGCAGTTTAGTGGGAGCTCTGGGGGAGCAGTACTTC.

This clonotype was counted only a few times. The rearrangement links TRBV5-1 to TRBJ1-5, with 8 bases matching TRBD1. The V segment lost 2 bases and the J segment 6 bases; nucleotides outside the gene matches: 7. This CDR3 region has 15 residues. In germline, CDR1 is SGHRS, CDR2 YFSETQ. CDR3 sequence: CASSFSTGVGQPQHF. The CDR3 DNA is TGCGCCAGCAGCTTTTCGACAGGGGTGGGTCAGCCCCAGCATTTT.

CDR3 sequence (DNA): TGTGCCAGCAGCTTACCGACTAGCTTAGAGACCCAGTACTTC. Encoded protein: CASSLPTSLETQYF. The genes are TRBV5-6 and TRBJ2-5; 7 bases line up with TRBD2. The CDR3 runs 14 residues. Per germline, CDR1 SGHDT and CDR2 YYEEEE. V lost 2 bases to trimming and J lost 4 bases; unmatched junction nucleotides: 5.

The chain uses TRBV28 and TRBJ2-7, with D tentatively TRBD1 (6 bases). Germline V gene sequence: CDR1 MDHEN, CDR2 SYDVKM. The V end lost 6 bases, the J end lost 2 bases, and 11 bases lay between the germline ends. This CDR3 is 13 amino acids long. The CDR3 region is CASSRTAPYEQYV. DNA of the CDR3: TGTGCCAGCAGCCGGACAGCACCCTACGAGCAGTACGTC.

V is TRBV7-6 and J is TRBJ1-5; D ambiguous. V was shortened by 5 bases and J by 5 bases, with 10 bases between the two germline ends. Germline CDR1 is SGHVS and CDR2 is FNYEAQ. The CDR3 sequence is 13 residues long. The CDR3 sequence: CASSQTWDQPQHF. The CDR3 bases are TGTGCCAGCAGCCAAACCTGGGATCAGCCCCAGCATTTT.

This clonotype occurred many times. The chain recombines TRBV5-1 with TRBJ2-1, with 8 bases that match TRBD1. V lost 5 bases and J lost 6; bases outside the gene matches: 13. CDR3 length equals 16 residues. Germline loops: CDR1 SGHRS, CDR2 YFSETQ. CDR3 bases: TGCGCCAGCAGACCCCCCTCCGGACAGGGCAGCAATGAGCAGTTCTTC. This sequence encodes CASRPPSGQGSNEQFF.

The chain is built from TRBV3-1 and TRBJ1-1, with TRBD1 as a possible D gene (6 bases). V was clipped by 4 bases and J by 1 base, with 16 bases between them. This CDR3 spans 16 amino acids. Germline lookup yields CDR1 LGHDT and CDR2 YNNKEL (reference sequence). CDR3 residues: CASSPWPGARNTEAFF. The DNA of the CDR3 is TGTGCCAGCAGCCCCTGGCCAGGGGCGAGGAACACTGAAGCTTTCTTT.

This clonotype has at least ten counts. The chain couples TRBV6-1 to TRBJ1-6; unclear D gene. The germline V gene encodes CDR1 MNHNS and CDR2 SASEGT. V dropped 2 bases and J dropped 9 bases, with 17 bases sitting between them. This CDR3 is built from 16 residues. CDR3 DNA sequence: TGTGCCAGCAGTGAAATGGCAGCCGTTCGTGGTTCACCCCTCCACTTT. Its translation: CASSEMAAVRGSPLHF.

V usage is TRBV20-1 and J usage is TRBJ2-1; tentative D call: TRBD2 (5 bases). The V gene lost 7 bases and the J gene lost 6 bases, with 13 bases spanning the gap. The germline V gene encodes CDR1 DFQATT and CDR2 SNEGSKA (reference sequence). The CDR3 contains 12 residues. The CDR3 sequence: CSERDRGNEQFF. CDR3 nucleotides: TGCAGTGAAAGGGATCGGGGCAATGAGCAGTTCTTC.

This clonotype was picked up a small number of times. This rearrangement joins TRBV10-2 to TRBJ2-3; the D gene is possibly TRBD2 (5 bases). The length of the CDR3 is 16 residues. Trimming took 5 bases from V and 0 from J, leaving 15 bases between them. The germline V gene has CDR1 WSHSY and CDR2 SAAADI. CDR3 sequence (DNA): TGCGCCAGCAGTATCCGCGAGCGGATAAGCACAGATACGCAGTATTTT. It codes for CASSIRERISTDTQYF.

The chain links TRBV10-3 to TRBJ1-3; D gene uncertain. The CDR3 length is 13 residues. Trimming took off 7 bases at V and 2 bases at J, with 9 bases between the two ends. Germline V lookup: CDR1 ENHRY, CDR2 SYGVKD. Here the CDR3 DNA reads TGTGCCATCAACCGGGAAACTGGAAACACCATATATTTT. Protein product: CAINRETGNTIYF.

V gene TRBV12-3 or TRBV12-4 combines with J gene TRBJ2-1; 7 nucleotides align to TRBD1. CDR3 size: 12 residues. Trimming removed 3 bases from V and 13 bases from J; junction bases left unmatched: 6. The CDR3 is CASSFEDRAQFF. In DNA, the CDR3 is TGTGCCAGCAGTTTCGAAGACAGGGCCCAGTTCTTC.

This clonotype was counted many times. The CDR3 region is CASSTGTTNTGELFF. CDR3 in DNA: TGTGCCAGCAGCACCGGGACAACGAACACCGGGGAGCTGTTTTTT. The rearrangement links TRBV12-3 or TRBV12-4 to TRBJ2-2; TRBD1 is a possible D gene (6 bases). Between the trimmed V and J ends, which lost 6 bases and 0 bases, there was a span of 11 bases. The length of the CDR3 is 15 residues.

This clonotype was seen a handful of times. This chain links TRBV6-1 with TRBJ2-1; D may be TRBD1 or TRBD2 (7 bases each). V was pared by 6 bases and J by 8 bases, with 17 bases between. Germline loops: CDR1 MNHNS, CDR2 SASEGT. The CDR3 consists of 14 residues. The CDR3 loop reads CASRDRWGGDEQFF. The CDR3 coding sequence is TGTGCCAGCAGGGACAGGTGGGGGGGGGATGAGCAGTTCTTC.